The clone carrying this T cell receptor (beta chain) was observed at least ten times. Antigen unknown. The CDR3 contains 13 residues. V lost 11 bases to trimming and J lost 1 base, with 14 bases between them. Unique molecular identifiers (one per individual cDNA molecule) were attached. TCRdb fed the 5' RACE reads into MiXCR, producing one record per CDR3 protein. The table includes tens of thousands of distinct CDR3 sequences, 12% to 15% detected once. This sample was included in a study of early T cells in non-severe SARS-CoV-2 infection. General observations from the study: VDJdb-based annotation leaned toward anti-spike CD8 responses and missed private and CD4 specificities.

This clonotype originated in an adult who was a healthcare worker with PCR-confirmed SARS-CoV-2 infection or an uninfected control (not recorded which). This chain connects TRBV12-3 or TRBV12-4 to TRBJ1-1; D is uncertain. The sample was whole blood. The CDR3 region is CAAQREENTEAFF. DNA for the CDR3: TGTGCCGCCCAAAGGGAGGAGAACACTGAAGCTTTCTTT.